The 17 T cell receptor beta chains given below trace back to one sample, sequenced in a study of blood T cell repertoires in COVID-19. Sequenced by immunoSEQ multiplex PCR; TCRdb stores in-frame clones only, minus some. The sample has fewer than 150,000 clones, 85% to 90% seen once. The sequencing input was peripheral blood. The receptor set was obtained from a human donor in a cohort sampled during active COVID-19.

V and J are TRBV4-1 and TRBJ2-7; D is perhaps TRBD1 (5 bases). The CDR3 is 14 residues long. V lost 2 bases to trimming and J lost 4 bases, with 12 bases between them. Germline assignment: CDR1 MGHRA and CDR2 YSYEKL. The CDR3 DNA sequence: TGCGCCAGCAGCCAACAATACACAGGATACGAGCAGTACTTC. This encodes CASSQQYTGYEQYF.

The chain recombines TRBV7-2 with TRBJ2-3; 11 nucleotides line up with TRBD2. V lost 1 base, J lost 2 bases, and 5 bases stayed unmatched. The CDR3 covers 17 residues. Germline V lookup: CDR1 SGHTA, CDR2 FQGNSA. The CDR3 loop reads CASSLESSGGITDTQYF. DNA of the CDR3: TGTGCCAGCAGCTTAGAATCTAGCGGGGGGATCACAGATACGCAGTATTTT.

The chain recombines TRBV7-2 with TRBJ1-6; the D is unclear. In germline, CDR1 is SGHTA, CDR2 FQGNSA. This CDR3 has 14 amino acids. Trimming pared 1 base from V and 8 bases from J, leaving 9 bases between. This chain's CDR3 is CASSLGLNHSPLHF. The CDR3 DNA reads TGTGCCAGCAGCTTAGGACTGAACCATTCACCCCTCCACTTT.

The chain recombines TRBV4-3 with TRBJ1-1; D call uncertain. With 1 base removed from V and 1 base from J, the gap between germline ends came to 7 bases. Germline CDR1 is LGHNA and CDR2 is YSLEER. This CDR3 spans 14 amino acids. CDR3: CASSQGLGNTEAFF. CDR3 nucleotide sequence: TGCGCCAGCAGCCAAGGACTTGGGAACACTGAAGCTTTCTTT.

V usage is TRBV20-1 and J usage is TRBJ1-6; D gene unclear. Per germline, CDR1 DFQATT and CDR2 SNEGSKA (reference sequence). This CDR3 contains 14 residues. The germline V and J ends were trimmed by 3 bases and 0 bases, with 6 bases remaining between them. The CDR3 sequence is CSASRSSYNSPLHF. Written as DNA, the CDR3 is TGCAGTGCTAGTCGTAGCTCCTATAATTCACCCCTCCACTTT.

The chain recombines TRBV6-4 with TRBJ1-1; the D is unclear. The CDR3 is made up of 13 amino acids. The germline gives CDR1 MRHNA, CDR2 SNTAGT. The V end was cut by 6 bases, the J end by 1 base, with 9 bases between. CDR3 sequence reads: CASSATPNTEAFF. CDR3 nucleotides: TGTGCCAGCAGCGCTACTCCGAACACTGAAGCTTTCTTT.

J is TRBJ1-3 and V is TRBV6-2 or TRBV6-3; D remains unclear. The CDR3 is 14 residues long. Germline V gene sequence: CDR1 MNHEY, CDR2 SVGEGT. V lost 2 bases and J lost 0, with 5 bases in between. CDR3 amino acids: CASSYPGSGNTIYF. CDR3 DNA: TGTGCCAGCAGTTACCCCGGCTCTGGAAACACCATATATTTT.

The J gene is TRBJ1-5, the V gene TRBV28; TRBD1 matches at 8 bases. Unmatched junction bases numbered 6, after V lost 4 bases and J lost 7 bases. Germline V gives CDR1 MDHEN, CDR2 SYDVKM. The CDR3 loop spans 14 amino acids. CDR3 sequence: CASSYRTGNQPQHF. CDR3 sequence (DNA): TGTGCCAGCAGTTACCGGACAGGGAACCAGCCCCAGCATTTT. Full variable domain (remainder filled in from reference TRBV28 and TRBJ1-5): DVKVTQSSRYLVKRTGEKVFLECVQDMDHENMFWYRQDPGLGLRLIYFSYDVKMKEKGDIPEGYSVSREKKERFSLILESASTNQTSMYLCASSYRTGNQPQHFGDGTRLSIL.

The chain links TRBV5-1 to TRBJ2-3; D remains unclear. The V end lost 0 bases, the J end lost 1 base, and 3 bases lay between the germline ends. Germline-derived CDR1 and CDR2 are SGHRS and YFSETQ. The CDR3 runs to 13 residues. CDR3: CASSLAGTDTQYF. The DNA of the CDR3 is TGCGCCAGCAGCTTGGCGGGCACAGATACGCAGTATTTT.

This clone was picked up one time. This CDR3 reads CASTAGASTDTQYF. The CDR3 DNA sequence: TGTGCCAGCACAGCAGGGGCTAGCACAGATACGCAGTATTTT. The V and J genes are TRBV19 and TRBJ2-3, with TRBD1 as a possible D gene (6 bases). This CDR3 has 14 amino acids. From germline, CDR1 is LNHDA and CDR2 SQIVND (reference sequence). V was shortened by 9 bases and J by 0 bases, with 13 bases between the two germline ends.

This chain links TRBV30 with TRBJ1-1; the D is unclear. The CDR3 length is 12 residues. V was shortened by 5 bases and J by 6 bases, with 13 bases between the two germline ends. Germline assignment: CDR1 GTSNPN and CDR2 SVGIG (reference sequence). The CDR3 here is CAWRGSVAEAFF. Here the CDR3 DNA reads TGTGCCTGGCGCGGTAGCGTAGCTGAAGCTTTCTTT.

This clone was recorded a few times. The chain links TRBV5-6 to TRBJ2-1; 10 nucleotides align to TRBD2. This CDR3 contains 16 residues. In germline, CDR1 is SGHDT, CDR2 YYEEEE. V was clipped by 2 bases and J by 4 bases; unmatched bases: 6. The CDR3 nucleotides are TGTGCCAGCAGCTTTCTGAGCGGGGGGGATTACAATGAGCAGTTCTTC. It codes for CASSFLSGGDYNEQFF.

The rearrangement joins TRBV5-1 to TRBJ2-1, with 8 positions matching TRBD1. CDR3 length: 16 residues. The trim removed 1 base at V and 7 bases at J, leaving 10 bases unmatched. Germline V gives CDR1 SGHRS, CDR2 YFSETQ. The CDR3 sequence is CASSLSRAGGLNEQFF. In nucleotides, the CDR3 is TGCGCCAGCAGCTTGTCTCGGGCAGGGGGCCTTAATGAGCAGTTCTTC.

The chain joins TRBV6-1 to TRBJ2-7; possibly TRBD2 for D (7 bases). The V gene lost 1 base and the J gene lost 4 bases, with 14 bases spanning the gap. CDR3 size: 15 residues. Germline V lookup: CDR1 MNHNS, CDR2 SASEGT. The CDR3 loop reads CASSEVVGGQYEQYF. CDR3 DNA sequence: TGTGCCAGCAGTGAAGTCGTGGGGGGGCAGTACGAGCAGTACTTC.

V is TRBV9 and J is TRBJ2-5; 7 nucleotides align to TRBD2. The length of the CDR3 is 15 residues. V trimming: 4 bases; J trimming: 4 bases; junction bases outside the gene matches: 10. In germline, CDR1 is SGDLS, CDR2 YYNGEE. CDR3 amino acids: CASSPTAGALETQYF. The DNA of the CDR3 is TGTGCCAGCAGCCCTACGGCGGGAGCGTTAGAGACCCAGTACTTC.

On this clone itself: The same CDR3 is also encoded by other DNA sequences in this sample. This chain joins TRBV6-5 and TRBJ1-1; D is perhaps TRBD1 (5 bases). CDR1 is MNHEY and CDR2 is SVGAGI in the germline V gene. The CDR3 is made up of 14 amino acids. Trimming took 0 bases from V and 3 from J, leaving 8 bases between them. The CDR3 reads CASSYSGGYTEAFF. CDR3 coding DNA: TGTGCCAGCAGTTACTCGGGGGGATACACTGAAGCTTTCTTT.

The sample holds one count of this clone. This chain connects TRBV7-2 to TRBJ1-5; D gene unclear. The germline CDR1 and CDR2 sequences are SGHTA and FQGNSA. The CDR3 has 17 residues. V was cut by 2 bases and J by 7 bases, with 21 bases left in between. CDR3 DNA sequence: TGTGCCAGCAGCTTAATGTCCAGCAATTCCTGGGCGCAGCCCCAGCATTTT. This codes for CASSLMSSNSWAQPQHF.